The clone carrying this TCR beta chain was seen only once. Its antigen is still unknown. This sample is part of a study of shared clonotypes between healthy human individuals. Study at large: The plates for each donor numbered three CD4 naive, three CD4 memory, two CD8 naive and one CD8 memory. Study-wide results and limits: Non-shared clonotypes displayed generation probabilities falling below those of clonotypes present in all four donors. For naive CD4 cells, roughly 5% of clonotypes were shared across a few donors.

Looked up from germline, CDR1 is MDHEN and CDR2 is SYDVKM. V lost 6 bases and J lost 6; bases outside the gene matches: 13. This CDR3 is 16 amino acids long. The assay was immunoSEQ multiplex PCR, and TCRdb's table has in-frame clones only and misses some. This repertoire shows a few million clones, 85% to 95% found once; its top ten account for about 0.39%. The TCR comes from a man aged 18-30 years in good health. Some clones in this sample may be carry-over from other donors' samples. This chain uses TRBV28 with TRBJ2-5; 10 positions agree with TRBD2. Specimen: naive CD4+ T cells from PBMCs. Specified subset: CD45RA+ positively selected. In nucleotides, the CDR3 is TGTGCCAGCAGCCCTACGGGGACTAGCGAGCAACAGACCCAGTACTTC. It codes for CASSPTGTSEQQTQYF.